This T cell receptor beta chain is from a study of blood T cell repertoires in COVID-19. Study information: T cells, B-cell-depleted T cells, or PBMCs supplied cDNA or gDNA.

Seattle-derived patients entered the study during active infection and were followed longitudinally. Study processing details: Reference gene primer amplification yielded estimated nucleated cell counts. This table comes from immunoSEQ multiplex PCR, and its TCRdb copy is limited to in-frame clones, with some not included. Clone size and the V and J calls come from that table; the DNA yielded D and trimming. The table includes around 370,000 clones, around nine tenths detected once. The germline gives CDR1 SGHRS, CDR2 YFSETQ. CDR3 length equals 14 residues. Trimming removed 3 bases from V and 5 bases from J, with 14 bases in between.

The sequence derives from a woman between 70 and 85 years old with COVID-19, enrolled during active disease. The sequencing sample was made of peripheral blood. The chain couples TRBV5-1 to TRBJ2-5, with D possibly matching TRBD1 (7 bases). This chain's CDR3 is CASSSDRAGETQYF. The CDR3 nucleotides are TGCGCCAGCAGCTCTGACAGGGCGGGGGAGACCCAGTACTTC.